These T cell receptor beta chains were read from a single sample in a study of T cell responses to AZD1222 COVID-19 vaccine. TCRdb keeps only in-frame clones here, not all; method: immunoSEQ multiplex PCR. The repertoire holds 100,000 to 150,000 clones, with around 84% as singletons. The sequenced sample was peripheral blood, obtained on day 0 of AZD1222 vaccination. These receptors originate from an adult in good health. Both conserved end residues are part of each CDR3. Each record gives: V gene, J gene, CDR3 length, CDR3 protein.

TRBV4-1	TRBJ1-2	15	CASSQGPQTDYGYTF
TRBV7-2	TRBJ1-1	13	CASSSQGDTEAFF
TRBV11-2	TRBJ1-2	14	CASSLEGTGLGYTF
TRBV6-5	TRBJ1-1	15	CASSREGRLNTEAFF
TRBV5-3	TRBJ2-2	14	CARRELAPYGELFF
TRBV7-3	TRBJ1-1	13	CASSSLGGAEAFF
TRBV18	TRBJ2-7	15	CASSPPATSGYEQYF
TRBV12-3/TRBV12-4	TRBJ1-2	12	CASSPGGYGYTF
TRBV11-1	TRBJ2-1	16	CASSLSGTFKVNEQFF
TRBV4-3	TRBJ1-5	14	CASSQDRGDKPQHF
TRBV27	TRBJ1-2	13	CASSSGTFFGYTF
TRBV10-3	TRBJ1-2	14	CAISTTGTGRGYTF
TRBV7-9	TRBJ2-5	16	CASSFGLAGEGETQYF
TRBV2	TRBJ2-5	14	CASSGQGNQETQYF
TRBV11-2	TRBJ2-5	12	CASSLYQETQYF
TRBV7-9	TRBJ1-1	13	CASSLGLIFEAFF
TRBV18	TRBJ2-5	13	CASSRTVQETQYF
TRBV14	TRBJ1-2	12	CASSRGRFRYTF
TRBV6-5	TRBJ1-2	15	CASSYSTGSGYGYTF
TRBV2	TRBJ2-5	14	CASSGDSNEVTQYF
TRBV10-3	TRBJ1-2	14	CAISTGQNYYGYTF
TRBV11-2	TRBJ1-3	16	CASSLMRGPSGNTIYF
TRBV4-1	TRBJ2-7	13	CASSQETRYEQYF
TRBV5-1	TRBJ2-3	11	CASSDRDTQYF
TRBV4-1	TRBJ1-5	16	CASSLQGGKSNQPQHF
TRBV29-1	TRBJ2-7	13	CSVEEQPGYGQYF
TRBV19	TRBJ2-7	16	CASSLLPGQGTYEQYF
TRBV7-9	TRBJ2-6	15	CASSYAPSGANVLTF
TRBV28	TRBJ1-5	11	CASSTGTGQHF
TRBV20-1	TRBJ1-4	12	CSASLLQEKLFF
TRBV11-2	TRBJ1-1	12	CASSFGRTEAFF
TRBV2	TRBJ1-2	16	CASTESGGTATYGYTF
TRBV10-3	TRBJ2-5	13	CAIKGDTEETQYF
TRBV7-9	TRBJ2-7	13	CASSLIDGGEQYF
TRBV5-4	TRBJ2-1	15	CASSLWAGDVDEQFF
TRBV5-4	TRBJ2-7	16	CASSLAIGQGPNEQYF
TRBV7-2	TRBJ1-3	15	CASSTGQAGGNTIYF